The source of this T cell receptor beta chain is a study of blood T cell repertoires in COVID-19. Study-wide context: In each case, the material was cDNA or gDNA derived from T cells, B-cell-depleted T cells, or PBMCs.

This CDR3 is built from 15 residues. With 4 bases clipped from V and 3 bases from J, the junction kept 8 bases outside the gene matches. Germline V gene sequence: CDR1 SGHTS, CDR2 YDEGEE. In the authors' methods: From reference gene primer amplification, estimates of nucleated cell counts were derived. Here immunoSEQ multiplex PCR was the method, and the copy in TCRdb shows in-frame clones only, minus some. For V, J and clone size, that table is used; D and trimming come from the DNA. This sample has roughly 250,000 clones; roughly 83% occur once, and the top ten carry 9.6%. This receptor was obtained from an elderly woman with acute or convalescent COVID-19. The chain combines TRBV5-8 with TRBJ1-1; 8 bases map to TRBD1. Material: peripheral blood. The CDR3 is CASSKNRGKDTEAFF. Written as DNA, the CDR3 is TGTGCCAGCAGCAAGAACAGGGGGAAGGACACTGAAGCTTTCTTT.